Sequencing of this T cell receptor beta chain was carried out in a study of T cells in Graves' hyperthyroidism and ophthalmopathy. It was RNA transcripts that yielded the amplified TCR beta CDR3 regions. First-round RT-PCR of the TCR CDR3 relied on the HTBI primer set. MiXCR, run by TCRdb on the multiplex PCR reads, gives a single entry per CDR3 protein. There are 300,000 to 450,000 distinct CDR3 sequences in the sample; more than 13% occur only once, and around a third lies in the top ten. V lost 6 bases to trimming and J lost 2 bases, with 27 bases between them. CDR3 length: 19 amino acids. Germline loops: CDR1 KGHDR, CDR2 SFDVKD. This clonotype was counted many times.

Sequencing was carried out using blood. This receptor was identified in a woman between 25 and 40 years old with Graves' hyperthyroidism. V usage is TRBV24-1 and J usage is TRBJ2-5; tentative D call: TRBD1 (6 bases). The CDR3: CATSSGSSPAPRGQETQYF. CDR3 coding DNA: TGTGCCACCAGTTCAGGTTCAAGTCCGGCTCCAAGGGGGCAAGAGACCCAGTACTTC.